The 17 T cell receptor beta chains listed next were all sequenced from one sample in a study of OX40 agonist ivuxolimab in advanced cancers. TCRdb's table, derived via immunoSEQ multiplex PCR, lists solely in-frame clones and lacks some. The sample consists of tens of thousands of clones, 88% of them appearing once. The sequences come from CD4+ or CD8+ T cells sorted from blood, collected in a trial of the OX40 agonist ivuxolimab. These receptors all come from an adult with an advanced solid tumor such as melanoma, head and neck, liver or kidney cancer.

V gene TRBV9 combines with J gene TRBJ2-7, with D maybe TRBD2 (6 bases). The germline V and J ends were trimmed by 0 bases and 6 bases, with 10 bases remaining between them. The CDR3 is made up of 13 amino acids. The V gene's germline CDR1 is SGDLS and CDR2 YYNGEE. The CDR3 region is CASSVARGSEQYF. CDR3 in DNA: TGTGCCAGCAGCGTAGCTCGGGGGTCCGAGCAGTACTTC.

The CDR3 nucleotides read TGTGCCAGCAGCTTCCCGGGGGGCAGCACCGGGGAGCTGTTTTTT. Its translation is CASSFPGGSTGELFF. This chain joins TRBV5-5 and TRBJ2-2; possibly TRBD2 for D (7 bases). The CDR3 spans 15 residues. Germline loops: CDR1 SGHKS, CDR2 YYEKEE (reference sequence). Trimming stripped 2 bases from V and 4 bases from J, with 12 bases between.

CDR3 amino acids: CASRGAPGNTIYF. In nucleotides, the CDR3 is TGTGCCAGTCGGGGGGCGCCGGGAAACACCATATATTTT. The chain carries TRBV27 and TRBJ1-3; D is possibly TRBD1 (6 bases). Trimming pared 9 bases from V and 4 bases from J, leaving 13 bases between. Germline CDR1 MNHEY, CDR2 SMNVEV (reference sequence). The CDR3 sequence is 13 residues long.

J is TRBJ2-7 and V is TRBV12-5; a possible D gene is TRBD2 (5 bases). The germline V gene encodes CDR1 LGHNT and CDR2 FRNRAP. V was cut by 1 base and J by 2 bases, with 6 bases left in between. The length of the CDR3 is 13 residues. CDR3 sequence (DNA): TGTGCTAGTGGTTTGGGAGGGACCTACGAGCAGTACTTC. Translated: CASGLGGTYEQYF.

CDR3 sequence: CASRNLEAFF. The CDR3 bases are TGTGCCAGCAGGAATCTTGAAGCTTTCTTT. The chain recombines TRBV2 with TRBJ1-1; no definite D call. V lost 6 bases to trimming and J lost 7 bases, with 6 bases between them. From germline, CDR1 is SNHLY and CDR2 FYNNEI. The CDR3 covers 10 residues.

The chain has TRBV6-4 and TRBJ2-1, with 9 positions matching TRBD2. The CDR3 has 12 residues. The trim removed 5 bases at V and 14 bases at J, leaving 7 bases unmatched. The germline gives CDR1 MRHNA, CDR2 SNTAGT. The CDR3 is CASSSRREGEFF. In DNA, the CDR3 is TGTGCCAGCAGTAGTCGGCGGGAGGGGGAGTTCTTC.

The rearrangement joins TRBV21-1 to TRBJ2-7; TRBD1 is taken as the D call from the table, unchecked against the DNA. TRBV21-1 has pseudogene status. This CDR3 spans 19 amino acids. CDR3 region: CASNPRRNRGEVRSYEQYF. The CDR3 DNA sequence: TGTGCCAGCAACCCACGACGGAACAGGGGAGAAGTCCGCTCCTACGAGCAGTACTTC.

The chain uses TRBV6-5 and TRBJ2-7, with no clear D. This CDR3 contains 13 residues. V gave up 0 bases and J gave up 5 bases, with 8 bases separating them. CDR1 and CDR2 from the germline V gene are MNHEY and SVGAGI. The CDR3 region has the DNA TGTGCCAGCAGTTACTCGAGGTCCCACGAGCAGTACTTC. This sequence encodes CASSYSRSHEQYF.

This clone was counted once. The chain has TRBV14 and TRBJ2-5; 8 bases align to TRBD2. Per germline, CDR1 SGHDN and CDR2 FVKESK. The junction had 9 bases not matched to a gene; V was cut back by 4 bases and J by 5 bases. The CDR3 runs 15 residues. CDR3 residues: CASSPHAGGWETQYF. The CDR3 DNA reads as TGTGCCAGCAGCCCCCATGCGGGGGGCTGGGAGACCCAGTACTTC.

The J gene is TRBJ1-1, the V gene TRBV30; no reliable D call. This CDR3 has 8 amino acids. Germline V gene lookup returns CDR1 GTSNPN and CDR2 SVGIG (reference sequence). The chain's CDR3 is CAVAEAFF. The CDR3 DNA reads TGTGCTGTGGCTGAAGCTTTCTTT.

V usage is TRBV7-9 and J usage is TRBJ2-7; D remains unclear. Germline-derived CDR1 and CDR2 are SEHNR and FQNEAQ (reference sequence). The CDR3 runs to 13 residues. Trimming left V 1 base short and J 6 bases short, with 10 bases between. CDR3 sequence: CASSLGFSAEQYF. The CDR3 nucleotides read TGTGCCAGCAGCTTAGGATTCTCTGCCGAGCAGTACTTC.

A note on this clone: Germline is not matched at one junction end, which may reflect a read error. J is TRBJ2-1 and V is TRBV7-7; weak D call: TRBD2 (6 bases). In germline, CDR1 is SSHAT, CDR2 FNYEAQ (reference sequence). The CDR3 sequence is 16 residues long. The CDR3 region has the DNA TGTGCTAGCAGCTTAGATAGCGGCGTCTCTTACAATGAGCAGTTCTTC. Translated, it gives CASSLDSGVSYNEQFF.

The chain joins TRBV7-9 to TRBJ2-6; no reliable D call. Germline V gives CDR1 SEHNR, CDR2 FQNEAQ (reference sequence). CDR3 size: 16 residues. Trimming took 7 bases from V and 0 from J, leaving 13 bases between them. The CDR3 loop is CASIPTWFSGANVLTF. DNA for the CDR3: TGTGCCAGCATCCCGACGTGGTTCTCTGGGGCCAACGTCCTGACTTTC.

This rearrangement joins TRBV9 to TRBJ2-7; possible D gene TRBD1, 6 bases. Germline CDR1 and CDR2: SGDLS and YYNGEE. Trimming stripped 1 base from V and 1 base from J, with 12 bases between. The CDR3 consists of 15 residues. The CDR3, as DNA: TGTGCCAGCAGCGTAACCGGGACATCTTCCTACGAGCAGTACTTC. It is translated as CASSVTGTSSYEQYF.

As concerns this clone: One end of the junction varies from germline; a read error may be responsible. The sample has other DNA sequences that encode this CDR3 too. The CDR3 loop is CASSLFGYMNTEAFF. The CDR3 nucleotides are TGCGCCAGCAGCTTATTCGGGTACATGAACACTGAAGCTTTCTTT. This sequence joins TRBV7-6 and TRBJ1-1, with unresolved D. There are 15 residues in the CDR3. Germline-derived CDR1 and CDR2 are SGHVS and FNYEAQ.

V and J are TRBV4-1 and TRBJ1-2, with TRBD1 matching over 11 bases. CDR1 and CDR2 (germline): MGHRA, YSYEKL. V dropped 0 bases and J dropped 7; count of bases not matched to a gene: 4. The CDR3 spans 15 residues. The CDR3 here is CASSQDRGQGVGYTF. DNA of the CDR3: TGCGCCAGCAGCCAAGATCGGGGACAGGGGGTTGGCTACACCTTC.

The chain recombines TRBV7-9 with TRBJ2-3; D possibly corresponds to TRBD1 (5 bases). The V gene lost 11 bases and the J gene lost 3 bases, with 18 bases spanning the gap. Germline V gives CDR1 SEHNR, CDR2 FQNEAQ (reference sequence). This CDR3 is 14 amino acids long. CDR3 loop: CAGQNRLGTDTQYF. The DNA of the CDR3 is TGTGCCGGACAAAATCGTCTAGGGACAGATACGCAGTATTTT.